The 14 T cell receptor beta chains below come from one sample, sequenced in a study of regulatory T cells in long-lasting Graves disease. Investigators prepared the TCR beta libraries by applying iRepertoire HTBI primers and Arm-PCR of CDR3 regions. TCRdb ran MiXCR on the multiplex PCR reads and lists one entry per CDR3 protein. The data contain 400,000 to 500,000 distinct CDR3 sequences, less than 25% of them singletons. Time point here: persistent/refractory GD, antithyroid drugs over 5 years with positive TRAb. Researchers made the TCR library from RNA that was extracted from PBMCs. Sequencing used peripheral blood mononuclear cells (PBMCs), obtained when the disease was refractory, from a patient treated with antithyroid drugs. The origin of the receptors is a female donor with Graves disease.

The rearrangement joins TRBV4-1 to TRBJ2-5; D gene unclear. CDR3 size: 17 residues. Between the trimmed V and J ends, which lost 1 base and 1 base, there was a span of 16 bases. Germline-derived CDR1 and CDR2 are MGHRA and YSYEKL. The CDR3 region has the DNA TGCGCCAGCAGCCAAGTTGGGGAATGGCAGCTCCAAGAGACCCAGTACTTC. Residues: CASSQVGEWQLQETQYF.

The CDR3 spells CASSDLQGLNTEAFF. CDR3 coding DNA: TGTGCCAGCAGCGACTTACAGGGATTGAACACTGAAGCTTTCTTT. The chain carries TRBV9 and TRBJ1-1, with D maybe TRBD1 (6 bases). CDR3 length: 15 residues. V dropped 3 bases and J dropped 0 bases, with 12 bases sitting between them. CDR1 is SGDLS and CDR2 is YYNGEE in the germline V gene.

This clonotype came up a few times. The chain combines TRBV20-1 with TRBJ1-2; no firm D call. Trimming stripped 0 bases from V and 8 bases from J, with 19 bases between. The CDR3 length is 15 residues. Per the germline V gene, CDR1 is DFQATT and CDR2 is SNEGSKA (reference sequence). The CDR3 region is CSARDRRSPRGGYTF. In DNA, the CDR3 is TGCAGTGCTAGAGATCGGAGGTCACCTCGGGGAGGCTACACCTTC.

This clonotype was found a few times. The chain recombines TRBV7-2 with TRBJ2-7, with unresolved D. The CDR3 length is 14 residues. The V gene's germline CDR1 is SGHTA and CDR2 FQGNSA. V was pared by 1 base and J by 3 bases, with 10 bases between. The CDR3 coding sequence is TGTGCCAGCAGCTTAGATCCGGGCGACTACGAGCAGTACTTC. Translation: CASSLDPGDYEQYF.

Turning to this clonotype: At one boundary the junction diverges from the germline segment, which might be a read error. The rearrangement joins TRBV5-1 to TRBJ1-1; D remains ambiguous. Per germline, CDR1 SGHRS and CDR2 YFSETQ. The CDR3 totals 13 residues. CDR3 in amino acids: CASSRWTKREASF. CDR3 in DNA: TGCGCCAGCAGCCGGTGGACGAAGAGGGAAGCTTCCTTT. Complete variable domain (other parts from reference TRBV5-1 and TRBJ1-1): KAGVTQTPRYLIKTRGQQVTLSCSPISGHRSVSWYQQTPGQGLQFLFEYFSETQRNKGNFPGRFSGRQFSNSRSEMNVSTLELGDSALYLCASSRWTKREASFGQGTRLTVV.

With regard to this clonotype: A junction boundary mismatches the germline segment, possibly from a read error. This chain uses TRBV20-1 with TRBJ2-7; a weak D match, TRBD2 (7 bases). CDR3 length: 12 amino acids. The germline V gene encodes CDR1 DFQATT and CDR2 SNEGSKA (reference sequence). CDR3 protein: CSARGGGFEQYF. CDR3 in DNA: TGCAGTGCCAGAGGGGGGGGATTCGAGCAGTACTTC.

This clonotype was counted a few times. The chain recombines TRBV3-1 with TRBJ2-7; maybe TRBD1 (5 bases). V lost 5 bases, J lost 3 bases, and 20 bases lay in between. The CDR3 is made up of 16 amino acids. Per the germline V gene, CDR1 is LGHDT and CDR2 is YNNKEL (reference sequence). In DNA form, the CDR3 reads TGTGCCAGCAGCTCGCGGTATGGGGCACACGACTACGAGCAGTACTTC. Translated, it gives CASSSRYGAHDYEQYF.

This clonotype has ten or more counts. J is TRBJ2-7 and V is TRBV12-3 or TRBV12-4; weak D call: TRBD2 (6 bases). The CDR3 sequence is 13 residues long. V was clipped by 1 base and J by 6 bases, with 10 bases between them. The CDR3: CASSLGRASEQYF. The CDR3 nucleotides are TGTGCCAGCAGTTTAGGGAGGGCTAGCGAGCAGTACTTC.

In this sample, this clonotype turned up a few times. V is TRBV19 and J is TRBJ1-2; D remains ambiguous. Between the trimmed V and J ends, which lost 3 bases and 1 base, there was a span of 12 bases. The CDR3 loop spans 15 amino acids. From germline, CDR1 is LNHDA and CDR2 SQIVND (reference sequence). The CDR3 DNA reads TGTGCCAGTAGTATCTCTATGACCGGTAACTATGGCTACACCTTC. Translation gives CASSISMTGNYGYTF.

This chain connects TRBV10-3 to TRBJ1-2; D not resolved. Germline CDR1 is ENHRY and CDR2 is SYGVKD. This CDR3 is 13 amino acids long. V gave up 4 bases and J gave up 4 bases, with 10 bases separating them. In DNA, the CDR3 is TGTGCCATCAGTGGGGCCGCCGGCTATGGCTACACCTTC. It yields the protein CAISGAAGYGYTF.

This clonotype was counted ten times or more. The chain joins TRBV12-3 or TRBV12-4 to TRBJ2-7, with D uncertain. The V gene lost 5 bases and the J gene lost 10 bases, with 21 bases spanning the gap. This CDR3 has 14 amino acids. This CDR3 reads CASSPLRQKQRQYF. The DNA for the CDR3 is TGTGCCAGCAGTCCGCTGCGACAAAAACAACGTCAGTACTTC.

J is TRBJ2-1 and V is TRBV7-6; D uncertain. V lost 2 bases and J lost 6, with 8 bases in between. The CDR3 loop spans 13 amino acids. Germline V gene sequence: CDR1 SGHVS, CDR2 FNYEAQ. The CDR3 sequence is CASSLNSFNEQFF. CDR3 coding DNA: TGTGCCAGCAGCTTAAATTCTTTCAATGAGCAGTTCTTC.

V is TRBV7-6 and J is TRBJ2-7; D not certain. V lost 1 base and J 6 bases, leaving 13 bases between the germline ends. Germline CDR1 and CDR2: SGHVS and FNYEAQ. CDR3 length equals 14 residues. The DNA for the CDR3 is TGTGCCAGCAGCTTAGGAGGCCCGAGTGCCGAGCAGTACTTC. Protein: CASSLGGPSAEQYF.

The CDR3 DNA reads as TGCGCCAGCAGCTTGGAGGGGACAGGGAACACTGAAGCTTTCTTT. It is translated as CASSLEGTGNTEAFF. The V call is TRBV5-1, the J call TRBJ1-1; 8 nucleotides match TRBD1. This CDR3 is built from 15 residues. The junction had 2 bases not matched to a gene; V was cut back by 0 bases and J by 1 base. Germline V gives CDR1 SGHRS, CDR2 YFSETQ.